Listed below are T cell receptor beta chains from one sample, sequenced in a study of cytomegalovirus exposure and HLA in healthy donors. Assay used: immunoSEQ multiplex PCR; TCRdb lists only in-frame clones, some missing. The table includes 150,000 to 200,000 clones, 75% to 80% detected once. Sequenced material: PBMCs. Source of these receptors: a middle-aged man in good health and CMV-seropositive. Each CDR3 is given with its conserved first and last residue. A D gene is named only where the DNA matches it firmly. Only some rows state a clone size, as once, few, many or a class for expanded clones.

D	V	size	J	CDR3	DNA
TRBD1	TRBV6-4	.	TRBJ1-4	CASSGKRQGNNEKLFF	TGTGCCAGCAGCGGAAAACGACAGGGAAATAATGAAAAACTGTTTTTT
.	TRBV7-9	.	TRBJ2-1	CASSRSGADYNEQFF	TGTGCCAGCAGCAGGAGCGGAGCCGACTACAATGAGCAGTTCTTC
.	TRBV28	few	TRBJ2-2	CASSLVFKQGATGELFF	TGTGCCAGCAGTTTAGTCTTTAAACAGGGAGCCACCGGGGAGCTGTTTTTT
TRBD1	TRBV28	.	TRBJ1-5	CASSYAGTGGNQPQHF	TGTGCCAGCAGCTACGCCGGGACAGGGGGTAATCAGCCCCAGCATTTT
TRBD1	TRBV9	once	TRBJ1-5	CASSVGTGGQPQHF	TGTGCCAGCAGCGTAGGGACAGGGGGTCAGCCCCAGCATTTT
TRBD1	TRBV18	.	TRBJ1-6	CASSPQGYNSPLHF	TGTGCCAGCTCGCCACAGGGGTATAATTCACCCCTCCACTTT
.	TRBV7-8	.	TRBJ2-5	CASSRVKGETQYF	TGTGCCAGCAGTCGGGTCAAAGGAGAGACCCAGTACTTC
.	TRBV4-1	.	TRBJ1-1	CASSQPGIGSGTEAFF	TGCGCCAGCAGCCAACCTGGGATAGGGTCAGGGACTGAAGCTTTCTTT
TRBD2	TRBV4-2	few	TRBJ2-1	CASSPGTSGYNEQFF	TGTGCCAGCAGCCCAGGGACTAGCGGCTACAATGAGCAGTTCTTC
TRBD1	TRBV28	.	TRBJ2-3	CASSSATGVISDTQYF	TGTGCCAGCAGTTCCGCGACAGGGGTAATATCCGATACGCAGTATTTT
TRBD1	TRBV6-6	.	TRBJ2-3	CASSLDRVADTQYF	TGTGCCAGCAGCCTCGACAGGGTCGCAGATACGCAGTATTTT
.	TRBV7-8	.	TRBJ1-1	CASLVGAPLNTEAFF	TGTGCCAGCTTAGTGGGGGCACCGTTGAACACTGAAGCTTTCTTT
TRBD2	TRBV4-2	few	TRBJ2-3	CASSQRAGGQDTQYF	TGTGCCAGCAGCCAAAGAGCGGGGGGGCAAGATACGCAGTATTTT
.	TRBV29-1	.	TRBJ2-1	CSVEDLRGGVNEQFF	TGCAGCGTTGAAGATCTGAGAGGGGGGGTGAATGAGCAGTTCTTC
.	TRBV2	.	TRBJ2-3	CASSVMRDTQYF	TGTGCCAGCAGTGTTATGCGAGATACGCAGTATTTT
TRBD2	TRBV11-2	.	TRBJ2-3	CASSSKTSGSTDTQYF	TGTGCCAGCAGCTCGAAGACTAGCGGTAGCACAGATACGCAGTATTTT
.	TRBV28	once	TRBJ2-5	CASSLWIQGSETQYF	TGTGCCAGCAGTTTATGGATTCAGGGGAGCGAGACCCAGTACTTC
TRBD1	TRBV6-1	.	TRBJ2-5	CATSRERGQETQYF	TGTGCCACTTCCAGGGAAAGGGGGCAGGAGACCCAGTACTTC
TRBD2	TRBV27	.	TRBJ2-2	CASSLEAGDTGELFF	TGTGCCAGCAGTTTAGAAGCGGGGGACACCGGGGAGCTGTTTTTT
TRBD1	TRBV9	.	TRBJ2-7	CASSVGQGPPHEQYF	TGTGCCAGCAGCGTTGGACAGGGGCCGCCCCACGAGCAGTACTTC
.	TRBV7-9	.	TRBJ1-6	CASSAGAHNSPLHF	TGTGCCAGCAGCGCAGGGGCTCATAATTCACCCCTCCACTTT
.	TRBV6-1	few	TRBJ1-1	CASSELAGANTEAFF	TGTGCCAGCAGTGAGTTAGCGGGAGCTAACACTGAAGCTTTCTTT